This section outlines one T cell receptor beta chain sequence together with its context. The antigen is unknown. Intraepithelial and lamina propria lymphocytes were isolated from graft specimens. Libraries were prepared by immunoSEQ multiplex PCR; TCRdb keeps only in-frame clonotypes and omits some of them. Seen here are some 15,000 clones, 82% observed once, and the top ten hold about 5.5%. This record belongs to a study of graft-versus-host responses after intestinal transplantation. Overall study: Tacrolimus and steroids were given for 2 to 3 years to all recipients after anti-thymocyte globulin induction. Points from the study as a whole: Early post-transplant declines in HvG were associated with peak levels of circulating GvH clones.

V lost 2 bases to trimming and J lost 12 bases, with 19 bases between them. This CDR3 region has 14 residues. The V gene's germline CDR1 is LNHDA and CDR2 SQIVND (reference sequence). Sequencing was performed on ileum tissue, taken 17 days after transplant. The chain uses TRBV19 and TRBJ1-1; D not certain. The clonotype was recovered from a human patient who received an intestinal transplant, so some T cells may come from the graft donor. The CDR3 coding sequence is TGTGCCAGTAGTATACGTTCGCCGGTTAGGAGGACTTTCTTT. It translates to CASSIRSPVRRTFF.